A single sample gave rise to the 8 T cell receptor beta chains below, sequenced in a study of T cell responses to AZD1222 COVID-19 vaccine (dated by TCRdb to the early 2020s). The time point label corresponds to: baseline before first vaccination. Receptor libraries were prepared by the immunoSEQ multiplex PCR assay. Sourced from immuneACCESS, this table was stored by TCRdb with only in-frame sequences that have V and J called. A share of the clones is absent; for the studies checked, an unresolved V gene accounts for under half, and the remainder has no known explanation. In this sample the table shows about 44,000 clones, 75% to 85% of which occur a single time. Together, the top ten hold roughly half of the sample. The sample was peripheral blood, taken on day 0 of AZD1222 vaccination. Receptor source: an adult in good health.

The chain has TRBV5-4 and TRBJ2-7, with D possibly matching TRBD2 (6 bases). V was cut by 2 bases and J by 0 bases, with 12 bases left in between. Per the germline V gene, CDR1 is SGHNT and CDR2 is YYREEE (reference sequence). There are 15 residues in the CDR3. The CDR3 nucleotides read TGTGCCAGCAGCTTCTCTAGCGCCAGCTCCTACGAGCAGTACTTC. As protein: CASSFSSASSYEQYF.

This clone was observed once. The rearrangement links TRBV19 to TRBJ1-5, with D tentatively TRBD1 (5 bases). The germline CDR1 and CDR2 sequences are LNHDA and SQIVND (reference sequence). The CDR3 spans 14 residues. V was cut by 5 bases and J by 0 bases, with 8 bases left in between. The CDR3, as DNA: TGTGCCAGTAGTCAGGGCTATAGCAATCAGCCCCAGCATTTT. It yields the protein CASSQGYSNQPQHF.

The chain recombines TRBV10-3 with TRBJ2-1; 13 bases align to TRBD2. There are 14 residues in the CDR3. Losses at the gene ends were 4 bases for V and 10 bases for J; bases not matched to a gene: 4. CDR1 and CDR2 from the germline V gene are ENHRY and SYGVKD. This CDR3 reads CAISGTSGSYEQFF. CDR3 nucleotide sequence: TGTGCCATCAGTGGGACTAGCGGGAGTTACGAGCAGTTCTTC.

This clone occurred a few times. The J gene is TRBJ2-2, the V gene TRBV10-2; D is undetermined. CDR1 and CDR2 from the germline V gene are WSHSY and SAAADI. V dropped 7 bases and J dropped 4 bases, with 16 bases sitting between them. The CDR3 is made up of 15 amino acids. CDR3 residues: CASIASAMGTGELFF. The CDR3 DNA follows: TGCGCCAGCATTGCGAGCGCCATGGGCACCGGGGAGCTGTTTTTT.

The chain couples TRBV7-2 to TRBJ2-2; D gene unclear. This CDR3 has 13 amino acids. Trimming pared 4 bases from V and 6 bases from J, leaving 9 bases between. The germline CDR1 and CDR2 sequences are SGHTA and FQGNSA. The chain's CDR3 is CASSSPTPGELFF. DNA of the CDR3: TGTGCCAGCAGCTCCCCGACCCCCGGGGAGCTGTTTTTT.

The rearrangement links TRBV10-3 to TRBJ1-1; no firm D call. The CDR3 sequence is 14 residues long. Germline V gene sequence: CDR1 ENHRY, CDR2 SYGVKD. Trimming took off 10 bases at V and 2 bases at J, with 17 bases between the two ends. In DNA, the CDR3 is TGTGCCACCAGGCAGGTGAATTTTAACACTGAAGCTTTCTTT. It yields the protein CATRQVNFNTEAFF.

The CDR3: CASSYAGDEAFF. CDR3 bases: TGCGCCAGCAGCTACGCAGGAGATGAAGCTTTCTTT. V and J are TRBV5-1 and TRBJ1-1; unclear D gene. V was trimmed by 3 bases and J by 7 bases, leaving 10 bases between them. The CDR3 is 12 amino acids. CDR1 and CDR2 from the germline V gene are SGHRS and YFSETQ.

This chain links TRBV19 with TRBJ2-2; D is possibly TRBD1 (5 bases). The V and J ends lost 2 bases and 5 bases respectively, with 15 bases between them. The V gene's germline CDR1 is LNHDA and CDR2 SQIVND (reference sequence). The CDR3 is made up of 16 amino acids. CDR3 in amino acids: CASSIISGKGTGELFF. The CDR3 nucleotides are TGTGCCAGTAGTATAATTTCAGGGAAAGGGACCGGGGAGCTGTTTTTT.